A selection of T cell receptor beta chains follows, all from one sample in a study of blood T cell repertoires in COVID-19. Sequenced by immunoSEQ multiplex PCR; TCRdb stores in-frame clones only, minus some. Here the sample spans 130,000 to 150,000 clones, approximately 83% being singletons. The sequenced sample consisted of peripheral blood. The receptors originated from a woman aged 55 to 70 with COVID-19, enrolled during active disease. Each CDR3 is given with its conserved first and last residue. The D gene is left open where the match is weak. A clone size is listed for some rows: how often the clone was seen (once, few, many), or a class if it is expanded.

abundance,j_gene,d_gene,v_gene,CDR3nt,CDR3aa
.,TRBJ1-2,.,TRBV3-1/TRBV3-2,TGTGCCAGCAGCCTGAGGACGGAGGGTCATGGCTACACCTTC,CASSLRTEGHGYTF
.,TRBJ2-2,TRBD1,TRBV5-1,TGCGCCAGCAGCGTCCCGGGACAGGGACCAAACACCGGGGAGCTGTTTTTT,CASSVPGQGPNTGELFF
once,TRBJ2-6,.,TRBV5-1,TGCGCCAGCAGCTTGGAGGGACTGTCCTCTGGGGCCAACGTCCTGACTTTC,CASSLEGLSSGANVLTF
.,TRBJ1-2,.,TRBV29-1,TGCAGCGTTGGTAGTTTGAACGGCTACACCTTC,CSVGSLNGYTF
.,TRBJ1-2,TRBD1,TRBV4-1,TGCGCCAGCAGCCAGCGGACAGGGGGCGGCTATGGCTACACCTTC,CASSQRTGGGYGYTF
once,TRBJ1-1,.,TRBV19,TGTGCCAGTTCTCAACAGGGCGAAGGGAAAGCTTTCTTT,CASSQQGEGKAFF
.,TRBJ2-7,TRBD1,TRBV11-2,TGTGCCAGCAGCTTAGCGACAGGGAATGGTTTGGAGCAGTACTTC,CASSLATGNGLEQYF
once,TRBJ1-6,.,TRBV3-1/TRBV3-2,TGTGCCAGCAGCCAAGACCTGGGGGGTTCACCCCTCCACTTT,CASSQDLGGSPLHF
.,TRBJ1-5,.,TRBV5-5,TGTGCCAGCAGCTTGGCTGGACAGTCGGTTCAGCCCCAGCATTTT,CASSLAGQSVQPQHF
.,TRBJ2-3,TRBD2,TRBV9,TGTGCCAGCAGCGGGACTAGCGGCTCGGGAGATACGCAGTATTTT,CASSGTSGSGDTQYF
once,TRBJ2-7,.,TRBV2,TGTGCCAGCAGTGAAGTCGGGGGCTACGAGCAGTACTTC,CASSEVGGYEQYF
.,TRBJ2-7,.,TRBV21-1,TGTGCCAGCAGCGACTCAATCAAAACAGAGCTAGCGGACGAGCAGTACTTC,CASSDSIKTELADEQYF
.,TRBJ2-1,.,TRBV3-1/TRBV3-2,TGTGCCAGCAGCCAAGTTTCCCCACAGGGTAGCTCCTACAATGAGCAGTTCTTC,CASSQVSPQGSSYNEQFF
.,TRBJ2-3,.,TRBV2,TGTGCCACAGCGAGCATAATCACAGATACGCAGTATTTT,CATASIITDTQYF
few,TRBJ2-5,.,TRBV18,TGTGCCAGCTCACCAGGTGGGGCAGGGGAAGAGACCCAGTACTTC,CASSPGGAGEETQYF
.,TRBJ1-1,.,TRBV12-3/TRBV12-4,TGTGCCAGCAGTTTTTCCACAAACACTGAAGCTTTCTTT,CASSFSTNTEAFF
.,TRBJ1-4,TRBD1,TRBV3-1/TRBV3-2,TGTGCCAGCAGCCTCGACAGGGGGAATGAAAAACTGTTTTTT,CASSLDRGNEKLFF